The TCR beta chain described here comes from a study of blood T cell repertoires in COVID-19. At the level of the study: Sites in the United States, Italy and Spain provided acute and convalescent COVID-19 samples. Sources were T cells, B-cell-depleted T cells, or PBMCs; the material itself was cDNA or gDNA.

Original handling: Amplifying reference gene primers gave estimates of nucleated cell counts. Clones were sequenced by immunoSEQ multiplex PCR, and TCRdb holds only the in-frame ones, with some missing. D and trimming were read from the DNA, whereas the V and J calls and clone size are those reported in that table. The sample carries roughly 320,000 clones, more than 75% recorded once. The CDR3 has 15 amino acids. With 3 bases clipped from V and 3 bases from J, the junction kept 10 bases outside the gene matches. From germline, CDR1 is SQVTM and CDR2 ANQGSEA. The chain carries TRBV29-1 and TRBJ2-7; 8 bases match TRBD1. The sequencing input was peripheral blood. This receptor was obtained from a man aged 65-85 years with acute or convalescent COVID-19. The CDR3, as DNA: TGCAGCGTTGACTCTGGACAGGGCCCGCTCTACGAGCAGTACTTC. This encodes CSVDSGQGPLYEQYF.